The 31 T cell receptor beta chains in this list originate from one sample, sequenced in a study of T-cell memory formation after mild COVID-19. TCRdb independently ran MiXCR on the 5' RACE reads; one entry per CDR3 protein. The table records about 210,000 distinct CDR3 sequences, approximately 30% of them present only once. The sequencing sample was made of PBMCs or a T cell subset sorted from them (not recorded which). The receptors were sampled from an adult woman who had mild COVID-19 (a few samples of this study predate the infection). Cell type and time point are not known.

This clonotype was observed a handful of times. This sequence joins TRBV5-1 and TRBJ1-3; 7 bases match TRBD1. The CDR3 runs to 16 residues. Per the germline V gene, CDR1 is SGHRS and CDR2 is YFSETQ. V lost 3 bases and J lost 4; bases outside the gene matches: 10. This CDR3 reads CASSSQGQSSGNTIYF. In DNA, the CDR3 is TGCGCCAGCAGCTCGCAGGGACAGTCGTCCGGAAACACCATATATTTT. The entire variable domain, with the rest obtained from reference TRBV5-1 and TRBJ1-3, is as follows: KAGVTQTPRYLIKTRGQQVTLSCSPISGHRSVSWYQQTPGQGLQFLFEYFSETQRNKGNFPGRFSGRQFSNSRSEMNVSTLELGDSALYLCASSSQGQSSGNTIYFGEGSWLTVV.

V is TRBV6-2 or TRBV6-3 and J is TRBJ2-3; 7 nucleotides match TRBD1. This CDR3 spans 13 amino acids. From germline, CDR1 is MNHEY and CDR2 SVGEGT. The trim removed 8 bases at V and 2 bases at J, leaving 4 bases unmatched. CDR3 DNA sequence: TGTGCCAGCGGACAGGCCTCCACAGATACGCAGTATTTT. Its protein is CASGQASTDTQYF.

The rearrangement uses TRBV7-8 and TRBJ2-3; possible D gene TRBD1, 5 bases. The V gene lost 4 bases and the J gene lost 6 bases, with 14 bases spanning the gap. The CDR3 extends over 14 amino acids. In germline, CDR1 is SGHVS, CDR2 FQNEAQ. CDR3 sequence reads: CASSSSGLGDTQYF. CDR3 DNA: TGTGCCAGCAGCTCTTCAGGGTTAGGGGATACGCAGTATTTT.

The chain has TRBV7-8 and TRBJ2-1, with D unresolved. In germline, CDR1 is SGHVS, CDR2 FQNEAQ. The CDR3 length is 18 residues. V was shortened by 1 base and J by 0 bases, with 16 bases between the two germline ends. The CDR3, as DNA: TGTGCCAGCAGCTTAGGACGAACTGGGGATCACTCCTACAATGAGCAGTTCTTC. Encoded protein: CASSLGRTGDHSYNEQFF. The variable domain in full, completed from reference TRBV7-8 and TRBJ2-1, reads GAGVSQSPRYKVAKRGQDVALRCDPISGHVSLFWYQQALGQGPEFLTYFQNEAQLDKSGLPSDRFFAERPEGSVSTLKIQRTQQEDSAVYLCASSLGRTGDHSYNEQFFGPGTRLTVL.

This chain uses TRBV7-2 with TRBJ2-1, with D uncertain. Germline V lookup: CDR1 SGHTA, CDR2 FQGNSA. Trimming stripped 4 bases from V and 4 bases from J, with 5 bases between. This CDR3 spans 12 amino acids. The CDR3 sequence is CASSSNYNEQFF. CDR3 in DNA: TGTGCCAGCAGCTCTAATTACAATGAGCAGTTCTTC.

The chain recombines TRBV25-1 with TRBJ2-5; possibly TRBD2 for D (6 bases). CDR1 is MGHDK, CDR2 SYGVNS, per germline. The CDR3 spans 14 residues. Between the trimmed V and J ends, which lost 6 bases and 5 bases, there was a span of 16 bases. This chain's CDR3 is CASSHLTAGETQYF. The CDR3 DNA is TGTGCCAGCAGCCACCTTACGGCGGGGGAGACCCAGTACTTC.

The chain joins TRBV10-3 to TRBJ2-5; 11 bases align to TRBD2. The ends lost 6 bases at V and 4 bases at J; junction bases unmatched: 13. Germline-derived CDR1 and CDR2 are ENHRY and SYGVKD. The CDR3 spans 17 residues. CDR3 loop: CAISAKTSGAAGETQYF. Written as DNA, the CDR3 is TGTGCCATCAGCGCCAAGACTAGCGGGGCGGCTGGAGAGACCCAGTACTTC.

V usage is TRBV2 and J usage is TRBJ2-1, with TRBD1 as a possible D gene (6 bases). CDR1 is SNHLY and CDR2 is FYNNEI in the germline V gene. The CDR3 is 16 amino acids. The V end was cut by 8 bases, the J end by 4 bases, with 21 bases between. The CDR3 coding sequence is TGTGCCAGCTCCGCAGGGGACCTTTCTGGTTACAATGAGCAGTTCTTC. Protein product: CASSAGDLSGYNEQFF.

V and J are TRBV19 and TRBJ2-2; D perhaps matches TRBD2 (5 bases). The germline gives CDR1 LNHDA, CDR2 SQIVND (reference sequence). The V end lost 5 bases, the J end lost 2 bases, and 9 bases lay between the germline ends. CDR3 length: 14 amino acids. CDR3 bases: TGTGCCAGTAGTCGACTACATAACACCGGGGAGCTGTTTTTT. Translation gives CASSRLHNTGELFF. The entire variable domain, with the rest obtained from reference TRBV19 and TRBJ2-2, is as follows: DGGITQSPKYLFRKEGQNVTLSCEQNLNHDAMYWYRQDPGQGLRLIYYSQIVNDFQKGDIAEGYSVSREKKESFPLTVTSAQKNPTAFYLCASSRLHNTGELFFGEGSRLTVL.

This clonotype was counted between two and nine times. The chain uses TRBV4-2 and TRBJ2-3; D may be TRBD2 (7 bases). V was trimmed by 3 bases and J by 5 bases, leaving 15 bases between them. The CDR3 has 15 residues. Germline loops: CDR1 LGHNA, CDR2 YNFKEQ. The CDR3 loop is CASSHSPGGQDTQYF. The CDR3 DNA reads TGTGCCAGCAGCCACTCTCCCGGGGGGCAAGATACGCAGTATTTT.

The J gene is TRBJ2-2, the V gene TRBV6-5, with 8 bases fitting TRBD2. Germline CDR1 and CDR2: MNHEY and SVGAGI. The CDR3 is 17 residues long. With V trimmed by 1 base and J by 0 bases, 4 bases remained unmatched. In DNA, the CDR3 is TGTGCCAGCAGTTACTGGGCGGGAGGCCCGAACACCGGGGAGCTGTTTTTT. Its protein product is CASSYWAGGPNTGELFF.

This clonotype was detected a few times. The genes are TRBV4-1 and TRBJ2-2; D gene unclear. Germline V lookup: CDR1 MGHRA, CDR2 YSYEKL. The V gene lost 7 bases and the J gene lost 2 bases, with 8 bases spanning the gap. The CDR3 is made up of 13 amino acids. CDR3 residues: CASMPVNTGELFF. The CDR3 bases are TGCGCCAGCATGCCGGTTAACACCGGGGAGCTGTTTTTT.

V gene TRBV12-3 or TRBV12-4 combines with J gene TRBJ1-3; D gene unclear. This CDR3 has 15 residues. V gave up 3 bases and J gave up 7 bases, with 16 bases separating them. Here the CDR3 reads CASSFRTNIGNTIYF. The CDR3 nucleotides read TGTGCCAGCAGTTTCCGGACGAACATAGGGAACACCATATATTTT.

This clonotype was picked up many times. The junction departs from germline at one end; a sequencing error may be responsible. The chain has TRBV7-2 and TRBJ2-3; D is unclear. Per the germline V gene, CDR1 is SGHTA and CDR2 is FQGNSA. The CDR3 spans 13 residues. The CDR3 reads CASSLVGTDTQYF. CDR3 nucleotides: TGTGCCAGCAGTTTAGTCGGCACAGATACGCAGTATTTT.

This clonotype was observed a few times. This chain joins TRBV7-2 and TRBJ2-1; 9 nucleotides match TRBD2. The CDR3 loop spans 17 amino acids. Germline-derived CDR1 and CDR2 are SGHTA and FQGNSA. With 1 base clipped from V and 8 bases from J, the junction kept 12 bases outside the gene matches. The CDR3 reads CASSLEAGGHQGDEQFF. The DNA for the CDR3 is TGTGCCAGCAGCTTAGAAGCGGGAGGCCACCAGGGCGATGAGCAGTTCTTC. The variable domain in full, completed from reference TRBV7-2 and TRBJ2-1, reads GAGVSQSPSNKVTEKGKDVELRCDPISGHTALYWYRQSLGQGLEFLIYFQGNSAPDKSGLPSDRFSAERTGGSVSTLTIQRTQQEDSAVYLCASSLEAGGHQGDEQFFGPGTRLTVL.

The V gene is TRBV5-6, the J gene TRBJ2-3; TRBD2 aligns across 11 bases. Germline assignment: CDR1 SGHDT and CDR2 YYEEEE. J lost 5 bases, V lost 4 bases, and 6 bases had no gene match. CDR3 length: 15 residues. The DNA for the CDR3 is TGTGCCAGCAGCCCAGTTAGCGGGGGGGGAGATACGCAGTATTTT. Its protein is CASSPVSGGGDTQYF. Combining the CDR3 with reference TRBV5-6 and TRBJ2-3 gives the whole variable domain DAGVTQSPTHLIKTRGQQVTLRCSPKSGHDTVSWYQQALGQGPQFIFQYYEEEERQRGNFPDRFSGHQFPNYSSELNVNALLLGDSALYLCASSPVSGGGDTQYFGPGTRLTVL.

This clonotype is termed medium-sized. This chain joins TRBV29-1 and TRBJ2-1, with D maybe TRBD2 (6 bases). Trimming cost V 5 bases and J 7 bases, with 6 bases left between them. In germline, CDR1 is SQVTM, CDR2 ANQGSEA. The CDR3 has 10 amino acids. For the CDR3, the DNA is TGCAGCGTTCGGGGGAATGAGCAGTTCTTC. Protein product: CSVRGNEQFF.

This clonotype came up a few times. V is TRBV12-3 or TRBV12-4 and J is TRBJ2-2, with 7 bases that match TRBD1. V was pared by 6 bases and J by 6 bases, with 10 bases of the junction left unmatched. The CDR3 is 15 residues long. The chain's CDR3 is CASRVEGARAGELFF. The CDR3 DNA reads as TGTGCCAGCAGGGTCGAGGGGGCCCGGGCCGGGGAGCTGTTTTTT.

This clonotype came up a few times. The CDR3 reads CASSYWTGLLYGYTF. In nucleotides, the CDR3 is TGTGCCAGCAGCTACTGGACAGGTCTCCTCTATGGCTACACCTTC. The chain combines TRBV11-3 with TRBJ1-2, with 7 positions matching TRBD1. CDR3 length equals 15 residues. From germline, CDR1 is SGHNT and CDR2 YENEEA. The ends lost 4 bases at V and 4 bases at J; junction bases unmatched: 9. Full variable domain (outside the CDR3, taken from reference TRBV11-3 and TRBJ1-2): EAGVVQSPRYKIIEKKQPVAFWCNPISGHNTLYWYLQNLGQGPELLIRYENEEAVDDSQLPKDRFSAERLKGVDSTLKIQPAELGDSAVYLCASSYWTGLLYGYTFGSGTRLTVV.

V and J are TRBV12-3 or TRBV12-4 and TRBJ2-7; D is perhaps TRBD1 or TRBD2 (5 bases each). Between the trimmed V and J ends, which lost 5 bases and 5 bases, there was a span of 13 bases. The CDR3 runs to 13 residues. The CDR3 sequence is CASSPEGTHEQYF. The CDR3 bases are TGTGCCAGCAGTCCCGAGGGGACCCACGAGCAGTACTTC.

The chain recombines TRBV3-1 with TRBJ2-1; D is possibly TRBD1 (7 bases). The CDR3 is 15 residues long. Germline V gives CDR1 LGHDT, CDR2 YNNKEL (reference sequence). V lost 3 bases and J lost 7, with 16 bases in between. CDR3 nucleotide sequence: TGTGCCAGCAGCCAGGGACAGCCGGGGGTAAATGAGCAGTTCTTC. Translated: CASSQGQPGVNEQFF.

This chain uses TRBV6-5 with TRBJ2-2; D unclear. This CDR3 spans 12 amino acids. Trimming stripped 3 bases from V and 6 bases from J, with 5 bases between. CDR1 MNHEY and CDR2 SVGAGI come from the germline V gene. CDR3 sequence (DNA): TGTGCCAGCAGTTATATTGCCGGGGAGCTGTTTTTT. Translating it yields CASSYIAGELFF.

This clonotype was seen ten or more times. V usage is TRBV20-1 and J usage is TRBJ1-1; maybe TRBD1 (6 bases). The CDR3 sequence is 12 residues long. Germline assignment: CDR1 DFQATT and CDR2 SNEGSKA (reference sequence). V lost 0 bases to trimming and J lost 7 bases, with 9 bases between them. The CDR3 spells CSAREDRHEAFF. As DNA, the CDR3 is TGCAGTGCTAGAGAGGACAGACATGAAGCTTTCTTT.

The V and J genes are TRBV5-1 and TRBJ2-3; 10 bases are shared with TRBD1. V trimming: 3 bases; J trimming: 1 base; junction bases outside the gene matches: 8. Germline CDR1 reads SGHRS; CDR2 reads YFSETQ. CDR3 length: 17 amino acids. This chain's CDR3 is CASSSSGQGVRTDTQYF. Here the CDR3 DNA reads TGCGCCAGCAGCTCTTCAGGACAGGGGGTTCGCACAGATACGCAGTATTTT.

The V and J genes are TRBV9 and TRBJ2-7, with TRBD1 matching over 9 bases. Losses at the gene ends were 0 bases for V and 5 bases for J; bases not matched to a gene: 3. This CDR3 is 14 amino acids long. Germline-derived CDR1 and CDR2 are SGDLS and YYNGEE. The CDR3 sequence is CASSVAGQGHEQYF. DNA of the CDR3: TGTGCCAGCAGCGTAGCGGGACAGGGCCACGAGCAGTACTTC.

V is TRBV18 and J is TRBJ2-1; 12 nucleotides align to TRBD2. Germline loops: CDR1 KGHSH, CDR2 LQKENI. The CDR3 contains 16 residues. With 1 base clipped from V and 5 bases from J, the junction kept 3 bases outside the gene matches. The CDR3 here is CASSPLRTSGDNEQFF. DNA for the CDR3: TGTGCCAGCTCACCACTTCGGACTAGCGGGGACAATGAGCAGTTCTTC.

Only a few counts were recorded for this clonotype. V and J are TRBV5-1 and TRBJ2-7, with a possible D match to TRBD1 (5 bases). CDR1 is SGHRS, CDR2 YFSETQ, per germline. The CDR3 has 15 residues. Trimming shortened V by 0 bases and J by 2 bases, and 12 bases separated the two germline ends. This CDR3 is CASSLGGTTTYEQYF. The CDR3 DNA reads TGCGCCAGCAGCTTGGGGGGCACCACAACCTACGAGCAGTACTTC.

This clonotype was detected a few times. The chain couples TRBV7-2 to TRBJ2-2, with 12 bases matching TRBD2. This CDR3 is built from 19 residues. V shed 5 bases, J shed 7 bases, and the junction held 17 bases outside the gene matches. Germline V lookup: CDR1 SGHTA, CDR2 FQGNSA. The CDR3 bases are TGTGCCAGCAGCCTACATCCTAGCGGGGGGGGACAACGGAGCGGGGAGCTGTTTTTT. Translated: CASSLHPSGGGQRSGELFF. The full variable domain, its missing parts supplied by reference TRBV7-2 and TRBJ2-2, is GAGVSQSPSNKVTEKGKDVELRCDPISGHTALYWYRQSLGQGLEFLIYFQGNSAPDKSGLPSDRFSAERTGGSVSTLTIQRTQQEDSAVYLCASSLHPSGGGQRSGELFFGEGSRLTVL.

This rearrangement joins TRBV12-3 or TRBV12-4 to TRBJ2-1; D is undetermined. V dropped 6 bases and J dropped 5 bases, with 8 bases sitting between them. The CDR3 runs to 12 residues. The CDR3 DNA is TGTGCCAGCAGCTTTATCAACAATGAGCAGTTCTTC. It codes for CASSFINNEQFF.

This clonotype was detected only a few times. The rearrangement links TRBV6-5 to TRBJ1-5; D remains ambiguous. The CDR3 totals 13 residues. The germline gives CDR1 MNHEY, CDR2 SVGAGI. Between the trimmed V and J ends, which lost 4 bases and 7 bases, there was a span of 11 bases. The CDR3 loop is CASSSLTGQPQHF. CDR3 nucleotides: TGTGCCAGCAGTTCCCTGACCGGACAGCCCCAGCATTTT.

The rearrangement links TRBV2 to TRBJ2-4, with a possible D match to TRBD2 (5 bases). CDR3 size: 13 residues. Germline CDR1 is SNHLY and CDR2 is FYNNEI. The V end was cut by 7 bases, the J end by 8 bases, with 15 bases between. CDR3 loop: CASNSGSQDIQYF. CDR3 DNA: TGTGCCAGCAATTCGGGGAGCCAAGACATTCAGTACTTC.